This T cell receptor (beta chain) originates from a study of shared clonotypes between healthy human individuals. Study findings and constraints: Relative to their counterparts shared across all four donors, non-shared clonotypes exhibited diminished generation probabilities. Represented genetic and exposure-history diversity was restricted by having few donors.

Regarding this clone: Antigen specificity is unknown.

CDR3 length: 15 residues. CDR1 is MDHEN and CDR2 is SYDVKM in the germline V gene. The germline V and J ends were trimmed by 5 bases and 3 bases, with 17 bases remaining between them. TCRdb keeps only in-frame clones here, not all; method: immunoSEQ multiplex PCR. This sample has some 680,000 clones; 55% to 85% occur once, and the top ten carry 1.5% to 2%. The genes are TRBV28 and TRBJ2-7; D gene ambiguous. The sequence came from a woman aged 30 to 39 in good health. The sequenced material came from memory CD4+ T cells sorted from blood. Sample subset: CD45RA-negative fraction. In nucleotides, the CDR3 is TGTGCCAGCAGTGCTCCGGGCCTGTTCGTCTACGAGCAGTACTTC. Encoded protein: CASSAPGLFVYEQYF.